This note documents a single T cell receptor beta chain sequence. Its antigen is still unknown. The data belong to a study of vaccination and CD4 T cells after COVID-19. The germline V gene encodes CDR1 SEHNR and CDR2 FQNEAQ (reference sequence). Trimming took 5 bases from V and 0 from J; bases not matched to a gene: 10. The CDR3 has 17 residues. The Oncomine TCR Beta short-read assay was what sequenced the DNA obtained from cultured CD4+ T cells. TCRdb re-called the PCR reads with MiXCR, one entry per CDR3 protein. The table has 9,500 or so distinct CDR3 sequences, 30% seen once. Described treatment: roughly 10-day PBMC culture with coronavirus spike peptide pools or control peptides (ViraFEST assay).

Source: CD4+ T cells from blood, cultured in vitro, taken after SARS-CoV-2 vaccination. The V gene is TRBV7-9, the J gene TRBJ2-4, with TRBD2 matching over 7 bases. This clonotype originated in a human donor who had recovered from COVID-19. This CDR3 is CASSRLGREVAKNIQYF. The CDR3 DNA reads as TGTGCCAGCAGCCGACTGGGTCGGGAGGTAGCCAAAAACATTCAGTACTTC.